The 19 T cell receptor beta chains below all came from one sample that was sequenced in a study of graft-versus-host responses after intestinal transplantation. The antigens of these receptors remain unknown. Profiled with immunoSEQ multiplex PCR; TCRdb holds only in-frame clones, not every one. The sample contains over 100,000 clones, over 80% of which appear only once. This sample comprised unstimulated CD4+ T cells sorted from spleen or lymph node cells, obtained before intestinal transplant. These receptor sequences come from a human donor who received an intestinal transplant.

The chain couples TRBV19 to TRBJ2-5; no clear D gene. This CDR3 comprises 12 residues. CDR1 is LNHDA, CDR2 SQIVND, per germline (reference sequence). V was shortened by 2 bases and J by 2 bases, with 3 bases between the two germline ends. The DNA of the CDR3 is TGTGCCAGTAGTATACGGCAAGAGACCCAGTACTTC. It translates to CASSIRQETQYF.

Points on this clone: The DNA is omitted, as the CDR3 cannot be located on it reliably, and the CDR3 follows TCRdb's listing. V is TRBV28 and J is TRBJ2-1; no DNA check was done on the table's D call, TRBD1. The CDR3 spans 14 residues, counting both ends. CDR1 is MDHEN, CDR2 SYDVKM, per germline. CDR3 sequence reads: CASSLLLFSNEQFF.

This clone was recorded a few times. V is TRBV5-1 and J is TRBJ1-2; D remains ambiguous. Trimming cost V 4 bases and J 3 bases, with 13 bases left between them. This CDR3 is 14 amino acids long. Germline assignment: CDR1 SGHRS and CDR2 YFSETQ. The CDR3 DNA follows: TGCGCCAGCAGCCCCGGGCAGACGGACTATGGCTACACCTTC. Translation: CASSPGQTDYGYTF.

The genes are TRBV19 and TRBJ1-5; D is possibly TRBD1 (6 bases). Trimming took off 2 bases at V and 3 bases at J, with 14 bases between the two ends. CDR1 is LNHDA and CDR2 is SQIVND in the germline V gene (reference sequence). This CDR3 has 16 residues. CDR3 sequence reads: CASSIRDRGLNQPQHF. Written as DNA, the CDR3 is TGTGCCAGTAGTATACGGGACCGGGGGCTCAATCAGCCCCAGCATTTT.

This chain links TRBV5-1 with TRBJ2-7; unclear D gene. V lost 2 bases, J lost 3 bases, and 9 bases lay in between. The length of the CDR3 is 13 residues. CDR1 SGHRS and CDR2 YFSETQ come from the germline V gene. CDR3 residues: CASSFLGSYEQYF. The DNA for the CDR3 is TGCGCCAGCAGCTTTTTGGGCAGCTACGAGCAGTACTTC.

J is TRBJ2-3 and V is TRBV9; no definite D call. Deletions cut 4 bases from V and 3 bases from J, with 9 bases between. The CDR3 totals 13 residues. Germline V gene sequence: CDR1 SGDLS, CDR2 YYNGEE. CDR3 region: CASSSGRTDTQYF. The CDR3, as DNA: TGTGCCAGCAGCTCCGGGCGGACAGATACGCAGTATTTT.

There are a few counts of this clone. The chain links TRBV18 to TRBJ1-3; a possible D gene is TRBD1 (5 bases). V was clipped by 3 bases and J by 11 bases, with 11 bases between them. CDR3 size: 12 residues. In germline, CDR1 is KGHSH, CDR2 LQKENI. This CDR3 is CASSPLLGAIYF. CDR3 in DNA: TGTGCCAGCTCACCCCTTTTAGGGGCCATATATTTT.

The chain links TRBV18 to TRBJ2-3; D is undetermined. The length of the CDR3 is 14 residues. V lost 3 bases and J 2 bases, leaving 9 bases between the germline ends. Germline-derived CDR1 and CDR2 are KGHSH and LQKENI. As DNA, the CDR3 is TGTGCCAGCTCACCCGCATTTCTCACAGATACGCAGTATTTT. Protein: CASSPAFLTDTQYF.

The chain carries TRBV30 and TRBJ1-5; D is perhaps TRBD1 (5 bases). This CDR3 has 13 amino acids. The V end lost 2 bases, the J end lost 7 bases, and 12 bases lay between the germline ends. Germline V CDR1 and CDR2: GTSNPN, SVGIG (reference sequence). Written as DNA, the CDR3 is TGTGCCTGGAGTTGGGGGGTCGGGCAGCCCCAGCATTTT. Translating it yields CAWSWGVGQPQHF.

The CDR3 reads CASSPPTGAVIQYF. The CDR3 DNA is TGTGCCAGCTCACCCCCGACAGGGGCAGTCATTCAGTACTTC. V is TRBV18 and J is TRBJ2-4; TRBD1 aligns across 8 bases. CDR1 and CDR2 from the germline V gene are KGHSH and LQKENI. The CDR3 extends over 14 amino acids. V gave up 3 bases and J gave up 9 bases; unmatched junction bases: 7.

CDR3 DNA sequence: TGTGCCAGCAGTGATAGCGGACTCTACGAGCAGTACTTC. This codes for CASSDSGLYEQYF. The V and J genes are TRBV28 and TRBJ2-7, with a weak D call TRBD2 (6 bases). V lost 5 bases, J lost 3 bases, and 11 bases lay in between. The CDR3 has 13 residues. CDR1 is MDHEN and CDR2 is SYDVKM in the germline V gene.

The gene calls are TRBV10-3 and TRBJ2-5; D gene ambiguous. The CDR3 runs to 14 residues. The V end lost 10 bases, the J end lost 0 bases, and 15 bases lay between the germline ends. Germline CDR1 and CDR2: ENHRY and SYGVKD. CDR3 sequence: CATATPVNQETQYF. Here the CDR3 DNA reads TGTGCCACCGCTACCCCCGTCAACCAAGAGACCCAGTACTTC.

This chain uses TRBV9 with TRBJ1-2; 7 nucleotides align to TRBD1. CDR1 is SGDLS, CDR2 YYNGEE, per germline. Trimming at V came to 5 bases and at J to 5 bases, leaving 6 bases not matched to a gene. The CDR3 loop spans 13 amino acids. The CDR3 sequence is CASRGTGQYGYTF. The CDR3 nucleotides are TGTGCCAGCAGAGGTACGGGACAGTATGGCTACACCTTC. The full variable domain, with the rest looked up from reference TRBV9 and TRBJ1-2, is DSGVTQTPKHLITATGQRVTLRCSPRSGDLSVYWYQQSLDQGLQFLIQYYNGEERAKGNILERFSAQQFPDLHSELNLSSLELGDSALYFCASRGTGQYGYTFGSGTRLTVV.

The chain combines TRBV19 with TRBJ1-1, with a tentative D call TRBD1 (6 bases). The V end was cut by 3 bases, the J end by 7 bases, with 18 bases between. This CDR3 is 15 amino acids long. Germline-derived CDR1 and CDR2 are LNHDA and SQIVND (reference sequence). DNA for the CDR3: TGTGCCAGTAGTATGCGAGGGGGTTTACGTAGTGAAGCTTTCTTT. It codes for CASSMRGGLRSEAFF.

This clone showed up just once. CDR3 sequence reads: CASSLAGAHQPQHF. CDR3 in DNA: TGCGCCAGCAGCTTAGCAGGAGCACATCAGCCCCAGCATTTT. This rearrangement joins TRBV5-1 to TRBJ1-5; D not resolved. This CDR3 contains 14 residues. V was shortened by 2 bases and J by 5 bases, with 11 bases between the two germline ends. CDR1 and CDR2 (germline): SGHRS, YFSETQ.

CDR3 region: CASSFRDRGRNEQFF. For the CDR3, the DNA is TGCGCCAGCAGTTTTCGGGACAGGGGAAGGAATGAGCAGTTCTTC. The chain is built from TRBV5-1 and TRBJ2-1; TRBD1 matches 10 bases. After removal of 5 bases from V and 7 bases from J, the junction contained 9 bases not matched to a gene. Germline V lookup: CDR1 SGHRS, CDR2 YFSETQ. This CDR3 has 15 residues.

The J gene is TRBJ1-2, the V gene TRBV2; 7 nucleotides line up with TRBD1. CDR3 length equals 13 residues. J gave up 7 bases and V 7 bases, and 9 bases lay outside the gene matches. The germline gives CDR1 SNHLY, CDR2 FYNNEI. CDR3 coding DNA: TGTGCCAGCACAACGGGACAGAGAATTGGCTACACCTTC. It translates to CASTTGQRIGYTF.

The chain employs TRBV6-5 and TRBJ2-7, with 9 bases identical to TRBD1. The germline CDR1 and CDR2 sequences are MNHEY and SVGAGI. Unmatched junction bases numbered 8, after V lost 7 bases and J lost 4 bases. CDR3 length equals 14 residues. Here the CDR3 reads CASKTGTGNYEQYF. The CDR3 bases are TGTGCCAGCAAAACCGGGACAGGGAATTACGAGCAGTACTTC.

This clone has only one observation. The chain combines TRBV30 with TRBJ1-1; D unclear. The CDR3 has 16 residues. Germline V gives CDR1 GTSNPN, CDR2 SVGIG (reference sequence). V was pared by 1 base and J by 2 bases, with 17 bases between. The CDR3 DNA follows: TGTGCCTGGAGTGACGGACGAGGGTTAGACAACACTGAAGCTTTCTTT. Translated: CAWSDGRGLDNTEAFF.